The clone carrying this T cell receptor (beta chain) was picked up one time. The record originates from a study of blood T cell repertoires in COVID-19. Study-wide context: Nucleic acid was either cDNA or gDNA, and it came from T cells, B-cell-depleted T cells, or PBMCs.

Per the original data handling: By means of reference gene primer amplification, nucleated cell counts were estimated. Sequenced by immunoSEQ multiplex PCR; TCRdb stores in-frame clones only, minus some. The V and J calls and clone size were taken over from that table, and D and trimming were inferred from the DNA. The sample shows about 55,000 clones, about 84% of them seen only once. Germline V CDR1 and CDR2: LNHDA, SQIVND (reference sequence). The CDR3 length is 12 residues. V was clipped by 1 base and J by 13 bases, with 10 bases between them. The sequenced material came from peripheral blood. The clonotype originates from a woman older than 75 with acute or convalescent COVID-19. V gene TRBV19 combines with J gene TRBJ1-4; D gene unclear. The CDR3 is CASSIGNRGLFF. The CDR3, as DNA: TGTGCCAGTAGTATAGGCAATCGGGGACTGTTTTTT.